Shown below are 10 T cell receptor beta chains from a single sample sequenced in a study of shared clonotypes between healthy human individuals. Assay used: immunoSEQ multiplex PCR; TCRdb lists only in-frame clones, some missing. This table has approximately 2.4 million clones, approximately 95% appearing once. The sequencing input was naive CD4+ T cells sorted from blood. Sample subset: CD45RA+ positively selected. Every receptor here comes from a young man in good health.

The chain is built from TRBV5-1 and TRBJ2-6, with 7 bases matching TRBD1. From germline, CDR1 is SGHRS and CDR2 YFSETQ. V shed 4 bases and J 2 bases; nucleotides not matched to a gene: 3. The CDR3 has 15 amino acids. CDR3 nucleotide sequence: TGCGCCAGCAGCCGTGACAGGGCTGGGGCCAACGTCCTGACTTTC. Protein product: CASSRDRAGANVLTF. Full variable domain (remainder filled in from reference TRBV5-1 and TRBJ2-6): KAGVTQTPRYLIKTRGQQVTLSCSPISGHRSVSWYQQTPGQGLQFLFEYFSETQRNKGNFPGRFSGRQFSNSRSEMNVSTLELGDSALYLCASSRDRAGANVLTFGAGSRLTVL.

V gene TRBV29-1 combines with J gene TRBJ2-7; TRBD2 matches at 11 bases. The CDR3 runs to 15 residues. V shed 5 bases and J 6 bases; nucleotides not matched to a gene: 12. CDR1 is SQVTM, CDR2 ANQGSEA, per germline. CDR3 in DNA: TGCAGCGTTATGGGGACTAGCGGAACCCTAGGCGAGCAGTACTTC. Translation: CSVMGTSGTLGEQYF.

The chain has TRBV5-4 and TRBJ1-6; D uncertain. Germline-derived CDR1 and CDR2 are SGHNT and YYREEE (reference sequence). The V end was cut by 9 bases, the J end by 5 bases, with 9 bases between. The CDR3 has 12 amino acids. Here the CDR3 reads CATKLNNSPLHF. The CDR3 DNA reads TGTGCCACCAAGCTAAATAATTCACCCCTCCACTTT.

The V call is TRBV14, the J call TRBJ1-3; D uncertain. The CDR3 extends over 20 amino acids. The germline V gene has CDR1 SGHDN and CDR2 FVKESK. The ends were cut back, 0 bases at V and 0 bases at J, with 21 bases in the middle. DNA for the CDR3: TGTGCCAGCAGCCAAGATGGGTTCCGGCAGGCTGATCCCTCTGGAAACACCATATATTTT. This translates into CASSQDGFRQADPSGNTIYF.

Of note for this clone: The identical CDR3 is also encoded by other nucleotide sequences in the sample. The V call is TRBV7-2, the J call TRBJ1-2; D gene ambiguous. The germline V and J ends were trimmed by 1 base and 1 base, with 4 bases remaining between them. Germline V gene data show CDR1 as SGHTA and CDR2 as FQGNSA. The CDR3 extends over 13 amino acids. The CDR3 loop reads CASSLGHNYGYTF. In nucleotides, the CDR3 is TGTGCCAGCAGCTTAGGACATAACTATGGCTACACCTTC.

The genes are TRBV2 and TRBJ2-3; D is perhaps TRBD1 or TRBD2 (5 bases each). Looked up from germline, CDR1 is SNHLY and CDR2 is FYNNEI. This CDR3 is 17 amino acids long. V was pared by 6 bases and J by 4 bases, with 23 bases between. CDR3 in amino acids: CASSEGGGRGPADTQYF. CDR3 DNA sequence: TGTGCCAGCAGCGAGGGTGGGGGTAGAGGGCCGGCAGATACGCAGTATTTT. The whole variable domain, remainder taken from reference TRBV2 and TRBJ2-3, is EPEVTQTPSHQVTQMGQEVILRCVPISNHLYFYWYRQILGQKVEFLVSFYNNEISEKSEIFDDQFSVERPDGSNFTLKIRSTKLEDSAMYFCASSEGGGRGPADTQYFGPGTRLTVL.

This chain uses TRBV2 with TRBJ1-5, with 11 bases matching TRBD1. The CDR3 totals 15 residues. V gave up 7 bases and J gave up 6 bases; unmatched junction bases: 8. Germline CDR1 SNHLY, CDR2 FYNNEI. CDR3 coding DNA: TGTGCCAGCATTGATCGGACAGGGGGCGGTCAGCCCCAGCATTTT. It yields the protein CASIDRTGGGQPQHF.

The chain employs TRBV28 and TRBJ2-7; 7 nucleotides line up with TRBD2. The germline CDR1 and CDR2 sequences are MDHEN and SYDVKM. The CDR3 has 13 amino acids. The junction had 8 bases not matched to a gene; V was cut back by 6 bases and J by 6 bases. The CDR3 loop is CASRKRGLGEQYF. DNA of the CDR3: TGTGCCAGCAGAAAGCGGGGCCTCGGCGAGCAGTACTTC.

CDR3 bases: TGTGCCAGCAGTTACTCGAGTTCAGGGAATGAGCAGTTCTTC. It is translated as CASSYSSSGNEQFF. The rearrangement uses TRBV6-5 and TRBJ2-1; a weak D match, TRBD1 (5 bases). The CDR3 has 14 residues. From germline, CDR1 is MNHEY and CDR2 SVGAGI. Trimming took off 0 bases at V and 7 bases at J, with 10 bases between the two ends.

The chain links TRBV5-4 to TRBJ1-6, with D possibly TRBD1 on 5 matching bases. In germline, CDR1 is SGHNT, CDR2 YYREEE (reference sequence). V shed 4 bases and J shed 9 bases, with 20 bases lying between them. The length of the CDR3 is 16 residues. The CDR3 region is CASSPNGTGRVSPLHF. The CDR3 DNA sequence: TGTGCCAGCAGCCCGAACGGAACGGGGCGGGTTTCACCCCTCCACTTT.